This entry is about one T cell receptor beta chain. The data are from a study of technical replicates of blood from several donors. Using immunoSEQ multiplex PCR, the repertoire was profiled, and TCRdb retains in-frame clones only, with some absent. The repertoire holds around 80,000 clones, with about 98% as singletons. The J segment lost 5 bases and the V segment lost 4 bases, leaving 9 bases of the junction unmatched. The CDR3 covers 16 residues. Germline CDR1 and CDR2: MNHNY and SVGAGI (reference sequence). Sequencing was performed on T cells isolated from PBMCs. The clonotype originates from a human donor in good health. The genes are TRBV6-6 and TRBJ2-5; 11 nucleotides align to TRBD2. This chain's CDR3 is CASSLNSGGAYETQYF. The CDR3 bases are TGTGCCAGCAGTTTAAATAGCGGGGGGGCCTACGAGACCCAGTACTTC.